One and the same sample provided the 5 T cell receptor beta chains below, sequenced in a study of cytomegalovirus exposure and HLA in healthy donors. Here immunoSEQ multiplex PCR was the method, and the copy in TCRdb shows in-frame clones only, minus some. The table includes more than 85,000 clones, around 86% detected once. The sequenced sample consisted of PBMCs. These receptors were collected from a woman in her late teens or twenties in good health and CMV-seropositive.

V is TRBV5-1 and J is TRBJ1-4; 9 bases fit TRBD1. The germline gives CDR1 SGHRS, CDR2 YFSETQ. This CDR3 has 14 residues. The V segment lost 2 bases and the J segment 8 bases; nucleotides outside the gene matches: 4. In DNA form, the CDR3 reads TGCGCCAGCAGCTTTGGACAGGGGATCGAAAAACTGTTTTTT. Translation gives CASSFGQGIEKLFF.

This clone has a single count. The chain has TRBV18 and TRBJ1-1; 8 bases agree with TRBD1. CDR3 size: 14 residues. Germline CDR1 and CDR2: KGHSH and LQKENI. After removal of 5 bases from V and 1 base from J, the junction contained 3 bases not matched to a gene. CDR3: CASSGQGTNTEAFF. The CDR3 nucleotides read TGTGCCAGCTCAGGACAGGGTACGAACACTGAAGCTTTCTTT.

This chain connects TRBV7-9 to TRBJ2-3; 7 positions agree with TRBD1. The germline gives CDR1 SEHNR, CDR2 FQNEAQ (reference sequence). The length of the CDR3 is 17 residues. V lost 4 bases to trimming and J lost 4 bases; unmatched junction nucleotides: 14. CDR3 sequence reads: CASSSPNRDRASDTQYF. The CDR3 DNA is TGTGCCAGCAGCTCCCCGAACCGGGACAGAGCGTCAGATACGCAGTATTTT.

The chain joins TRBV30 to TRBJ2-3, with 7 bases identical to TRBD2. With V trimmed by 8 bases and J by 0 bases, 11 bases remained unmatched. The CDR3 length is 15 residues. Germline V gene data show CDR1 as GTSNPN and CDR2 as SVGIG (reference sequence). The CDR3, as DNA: TGTGCCCTTACCAAGACAGCGGGAAGCACAGATACGCAGTATTTT. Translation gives CALTKTAGSTDTQYF.

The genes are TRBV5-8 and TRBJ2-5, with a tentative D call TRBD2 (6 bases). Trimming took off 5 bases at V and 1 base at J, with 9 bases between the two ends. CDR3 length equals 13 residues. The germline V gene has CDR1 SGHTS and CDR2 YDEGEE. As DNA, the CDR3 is TGTGCCAGCAGTGGACTATTCCAAGAGACCCAGTACTTC. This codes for CASSGLFQETQYF. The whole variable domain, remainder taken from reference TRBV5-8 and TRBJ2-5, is EAGVTQSPTHLIKTRGQQATLRCSPISGHTSVYWYQQALGLGLQFLLWYDEGEERNRGNFPPRFSGRQFPNYSSELNVNALELEDSALYLCASSGLFQETQYFGPGTRLLVL.